The entry that follows covers one TCR beta chain sequence. This specimen comes from a study of blood T cell repertoires in COVID-19. This table comes from immunoSEQ multiplex PCR, and its TCRdb copy is limited to in-frame clones, with some not included. This sample carries about 300,000 clones, roughly 90% of them seen once, and the ten largest clones take approximately 2%. The clonotype originates from a man between 18 and 29 years old with active or convalescent COVID-19. Sequenced sample: peripheral blood.

CDR3 loop: CASSQGSGETQYF. DNA for the CDR3: TGCGCCAGCAGCCAAGGCAGCGGAGAGACCCAGTACTTC. V is TRBV4-1 and J is TRBJ2-5; D may be TRBD2 (5 bases). V was cut by 1 base and J by 4 bases, with 7 bases left in between. This CDR3 has 13 residues. CDR1 MGHRA and CDR2 YSYEKL come from the germline V gene.